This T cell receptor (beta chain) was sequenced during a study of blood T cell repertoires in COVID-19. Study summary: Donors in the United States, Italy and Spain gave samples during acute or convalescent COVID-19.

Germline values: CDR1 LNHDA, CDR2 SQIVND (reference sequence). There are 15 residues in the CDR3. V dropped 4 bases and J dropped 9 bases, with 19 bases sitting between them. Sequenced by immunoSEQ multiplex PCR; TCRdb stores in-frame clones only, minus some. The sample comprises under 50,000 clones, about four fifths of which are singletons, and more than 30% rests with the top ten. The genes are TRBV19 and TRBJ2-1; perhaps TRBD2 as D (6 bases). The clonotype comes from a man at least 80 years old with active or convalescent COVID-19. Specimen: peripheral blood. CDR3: CASSNRAGLNSEQFF. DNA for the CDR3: TGTGCCAGTAGTAATCGGGCGGGACTCAACTCTGAGCAGTTCTTC.